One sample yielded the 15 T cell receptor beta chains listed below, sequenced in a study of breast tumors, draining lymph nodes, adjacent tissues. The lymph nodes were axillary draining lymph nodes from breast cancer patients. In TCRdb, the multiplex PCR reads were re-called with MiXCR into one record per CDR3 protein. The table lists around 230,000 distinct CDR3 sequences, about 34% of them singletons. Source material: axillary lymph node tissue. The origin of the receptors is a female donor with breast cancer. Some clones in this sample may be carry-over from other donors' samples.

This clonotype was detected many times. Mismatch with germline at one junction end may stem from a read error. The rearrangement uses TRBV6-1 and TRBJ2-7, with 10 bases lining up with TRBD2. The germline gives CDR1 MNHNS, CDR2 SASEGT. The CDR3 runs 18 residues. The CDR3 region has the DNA TGTGCCAGCAGTGTGTCGGGACTAGCGTCATCGTCTTACTACGAGCGGTACTTC. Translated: CASSVSGLASSSYYERYF.

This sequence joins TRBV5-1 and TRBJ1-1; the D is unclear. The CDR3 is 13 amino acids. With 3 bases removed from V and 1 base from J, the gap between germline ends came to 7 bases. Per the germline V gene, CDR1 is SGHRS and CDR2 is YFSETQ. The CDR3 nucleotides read TGCGCCAGCAGCTACACGGAGAACACTGAAGCTTTCTTT. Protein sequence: CASSYTENTEAFF.

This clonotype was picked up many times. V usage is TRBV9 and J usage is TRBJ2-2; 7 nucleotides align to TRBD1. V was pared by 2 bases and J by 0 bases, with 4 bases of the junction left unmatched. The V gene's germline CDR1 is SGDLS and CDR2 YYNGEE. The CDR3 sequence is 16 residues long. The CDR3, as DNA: TGTGCCAGCAGCGTGGGGCAGGGGGCGAACACCGGGGAGCTGTTTTTT. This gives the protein CASSVGQGANTGELFF.

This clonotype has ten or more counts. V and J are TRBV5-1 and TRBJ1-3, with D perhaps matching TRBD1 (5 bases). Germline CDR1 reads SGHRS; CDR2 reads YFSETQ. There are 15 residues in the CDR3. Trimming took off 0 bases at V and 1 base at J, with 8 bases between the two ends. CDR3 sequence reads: CASSLEAGSGNTIYF. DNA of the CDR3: TGCGCCAGCAGCTTGGAGGCAGGGTCTGGAAACACCATATATTTT.

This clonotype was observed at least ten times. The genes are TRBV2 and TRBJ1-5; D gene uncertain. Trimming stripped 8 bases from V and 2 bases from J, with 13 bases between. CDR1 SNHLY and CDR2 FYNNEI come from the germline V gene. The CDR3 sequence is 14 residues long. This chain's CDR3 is CASGESMRNQPQHF. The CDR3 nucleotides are TGTGCCAGCGGGGAGAGTATGCGCAATCAGCCCCAGCATTTT.

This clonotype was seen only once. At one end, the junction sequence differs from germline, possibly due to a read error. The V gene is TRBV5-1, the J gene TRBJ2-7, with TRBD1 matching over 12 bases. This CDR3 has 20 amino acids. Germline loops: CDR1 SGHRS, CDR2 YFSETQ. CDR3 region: CAGSRRDRGLGGRSPYEQYF. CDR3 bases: TGCGCCGGCAGCCGTCGGGACAGGGGGCTCGGCGGGAGATCCCCCTACGAGCAGTACTTC.

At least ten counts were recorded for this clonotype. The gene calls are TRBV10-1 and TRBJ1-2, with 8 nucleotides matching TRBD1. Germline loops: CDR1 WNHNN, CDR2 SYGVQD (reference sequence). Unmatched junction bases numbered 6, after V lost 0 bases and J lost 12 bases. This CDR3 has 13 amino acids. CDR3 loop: CASSESGDRPNTF. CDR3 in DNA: TGCGCCAGCAGTGAGTCGGGGGACAGGCCGAACACCTTC.

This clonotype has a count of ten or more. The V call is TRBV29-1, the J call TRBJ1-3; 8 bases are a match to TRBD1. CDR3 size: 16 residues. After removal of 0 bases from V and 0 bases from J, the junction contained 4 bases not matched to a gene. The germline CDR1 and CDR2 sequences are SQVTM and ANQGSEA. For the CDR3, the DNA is TGCAGCGTTGAAGATCGGGACAGGCGCTCTGGAAACACCATATATTTT. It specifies CSVEDRDRRSGNTIYF.

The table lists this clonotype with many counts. CDR3 loop: CASSPTSGTYNEQFF. CDR3 nucleotide sequence: TGTGCCAGCTCACCGACTAGCGGGACTTACAATGAGCAGTTCTTC. The chain uses TRBV18 and TRBJ2-1, with 11 nucleotides matching TRBD2. With 3 bases clipped from V and 4 bases from J, the junction kept 2 bases outside the gene matches. CDR1 KGHSH and CDR2 LQKENI come from the germline V gene. The CDR3 runs 15 residues.

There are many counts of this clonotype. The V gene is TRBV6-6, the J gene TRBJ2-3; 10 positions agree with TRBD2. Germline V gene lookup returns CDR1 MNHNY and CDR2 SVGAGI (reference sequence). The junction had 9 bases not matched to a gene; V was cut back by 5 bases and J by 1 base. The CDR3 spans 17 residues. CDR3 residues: CASSAGSGTSGTDTQYF. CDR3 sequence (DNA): TGTGCCAGCAGTGCGGGTAGCGGGACTAGCGGCACAGATACGCAGTATTTT.

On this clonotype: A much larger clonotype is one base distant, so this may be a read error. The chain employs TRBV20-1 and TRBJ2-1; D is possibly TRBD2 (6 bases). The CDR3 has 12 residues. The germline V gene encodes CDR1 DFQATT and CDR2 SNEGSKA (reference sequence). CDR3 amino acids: CSASLADNEPFF. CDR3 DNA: TGCAGTGCTAGTTTAGCGGACAATGAGCCGTTCTTC.

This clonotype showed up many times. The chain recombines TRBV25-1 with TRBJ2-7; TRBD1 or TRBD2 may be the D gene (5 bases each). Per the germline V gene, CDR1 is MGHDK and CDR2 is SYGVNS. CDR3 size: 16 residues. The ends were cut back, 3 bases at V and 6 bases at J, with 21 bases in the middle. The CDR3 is CASSEYLRGVTGEQYF. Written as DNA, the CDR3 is TGTGCCAGCAGTGAGTACCTGAGGGGAGTCACGGGCGAGCAGTACTTC.

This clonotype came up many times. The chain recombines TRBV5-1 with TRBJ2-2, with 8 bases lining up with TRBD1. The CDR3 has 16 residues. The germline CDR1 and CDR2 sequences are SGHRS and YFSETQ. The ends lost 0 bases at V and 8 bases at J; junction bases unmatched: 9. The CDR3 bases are TGCGCCAGCAGCTTGGGCCGGGACAGGACTCGGGGGGAGCTGTTTTTT. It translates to CASSLGRDRTRGELFF.

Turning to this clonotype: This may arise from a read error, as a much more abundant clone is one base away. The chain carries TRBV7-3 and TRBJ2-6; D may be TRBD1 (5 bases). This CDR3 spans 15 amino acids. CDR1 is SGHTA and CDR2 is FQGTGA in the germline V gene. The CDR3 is CASSLTDSGANVLPF. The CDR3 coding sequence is TGTGCCAGCAGCTTAACAGACTCTGGGGCCAACGTCCTGCCTTTC.

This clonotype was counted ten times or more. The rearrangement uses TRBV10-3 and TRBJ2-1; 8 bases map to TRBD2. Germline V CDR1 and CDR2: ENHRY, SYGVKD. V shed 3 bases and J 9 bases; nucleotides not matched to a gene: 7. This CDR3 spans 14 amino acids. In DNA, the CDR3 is TGTGCCATCAGTGAAAGCGGGAGAGGTAGTGAGCAGTTCTTC. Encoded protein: CAISESGRGSEQFF.